These 32 T cell receptor beta chains share one sample of origin, sequenced in a study of blood T cell repertoires in COVID-19 (dated by TCRdb to about 2020). The library was built by means of the immunoSEQ multiplex PCR assay. Sourced from immuneACCESS, this table was stored by TCRdb with only in-frame sequences that have V and J called. A share of the clones is absent; for the studies checked, an unresolved V gene accounts for under half, and the remainder has no known explanation. The sample data list about 210,000 clones, and roughly 90% of these were observed just once. 4% to 5.5% of the sample lies in the top ten. Input material: peripheral blood. These receptors were obtained from a woman aged 40-49 years with acute or convalescent COVID-19.

The table lists this clone with a few counts. This chain joins TRBV20-1 and TRBJ1-2; D is possibly TRBD1 (6 bases). The V gene lost 6 bases and the J gene lost 8 bases, with 13 bases spanning the gap. CDR1 and CDR2 (germline): DFQATT, SNEGSKA (reference sequence). The CDR3 totals 11 residues. CDR3 sequence (DNA): TGCAGTGCCGTGACTCAGGGGGGCTACACCTTC. Its translation: CSAVTQGGYTF.

This sequence joins TRBV7-7 and TRBJ2-5; 9 positions match TRBD1. The V and J ends lost 5 bases and 4 bases, in that order; junction bases with no gene match: 5. CDR1 and CDR2 from the germline V gene are SSHAT and FNYEAQ (reference sequence). The CDR3 spans 14 residues. CDR3 protein: CASSLDRGAETQYF. CDR3 in DNA: TGTGCCAGCAGCCTGGACAGGGGCGCAGAGACCCAGTACTTC. Variable domain in full (rest from reference TRBV7-7 and TRBJ2-5): GAGVSQSPRYKVTKRGQDVTLRCDPISSHATLYWYQQALGQGPEFLTYFNYEAQPDKSGLPSDRFSAERPEGSISTLTIQRTEQRDSAMYRCASSLDRGAETQYFGPGTRLLVL.

The J gene is TRBJ1-3, the V gene TRBV10-3; a weak D match, TRBD1 (5 bases). The CDR3 runs 14 residues. V was trimmed by 2 bases and J by 5 bases, leaving 10 bases between them. The germline gives CDR1 ENHRY, CDR2 SYGVKD. The CDR3 loop reads CAISEGTGRNTIYF. The DNA for the CDR3 is TGTGCCATCAGTGAGGGGACTGGCCGAAACACCATATATTTT.

This chain uses TRBV6-6 with TRBJ2-1, with 12 bases fitting TRBD2. CDR1 and CDR2 (germline): MNHNY, SVGAGI (reference sequence). CDR3 length: 17 amino acids. With V trimmed by 5 bases and J by 1 base, 6 bases remained unmatched. The CDR3, as DNA: TGTGCCAGCAGTCCCCTAGCGGGGGGGCCTTCCTACAATGAGCAGTTCTTC. Its protein is CASSPLAGGPSYNEQFF.

The CDR3 nucleotides are TGTGCCAGCAGCTTAGGGACAGGGGGCCGAGACGAGCAGTACGTC. Its protein product is CASSLGTGGRDEQYV. The gene calls are TRBV7-8 and TRBJ2-7, with 11 bases aligning to TRBD1. The CDR3 spans 15 residues. The germline V gene encodes CDR1 SGHVS and CDR2 FQNEAQ. V dropped 1 base and J dropped 5; count of bases not matched to a gene: 4.

The CDR3 DNA reads as TGTGCCAGCAGCGTAGAACAGGCGAACACTGAAGCTTTCTTT. It codes for CASSVEQANTEAFF. The chain joins TRBV9 to TRBJ1-1; D perhaps matches TRBD1 (5 bases). This CDR3 is 14 amino acids long. The germline V gene has CDR1 SGDLS and CDR2 YYNGEE. V was clipped by 0 bases and J by 1 base, with 7 bases between them.

V usage is TRBV10-2 and J usage is TRBJ1-1, with D possibly TRBD1 on 6 matching bases. V was cut by 7 bases and J by 0 bases, with 12 bases left in between. The CDR3 is made up of 14 amino acids. Germline lookup yields CDR1 WSHSY and CDR2 SAAADI. The CDR3 is CASTRGGLNTEAFF. The DNA for the CDR3 is TGCGCCAGCACAAGGGGGGGCCTGAACACTGAAGCTTTCTTT.

J is TRBJ2-3 and V is TRBV10-3; perhaps TRBD1 as D (6 bases). Trimming left V 8 bases short and J 4 bases short, with 16 bases between. Germline loops: CDR1 ENHRY, CDR2 SYGVKD. The CDR3 extends over 14 amino acids. CDR3 loop: CAISAGARSDTQYF. CDR3 DNA: TGTGCCATCTCGGCAGGGGCTAGGTCAGATACGCAGTATTTT.

The count of this clone is one. The junction differs from germline at one of its ends, possibly a read error. The chain employs TRBV19 and TRBJ2-1, with D uncertain. Germline V gives CDR1 LNHDA, CDR2 SQIVND (reference sequence). This CDR3 comprises 14 residues. The CDR3 DNA reads as TGTGCCAGTAGTATAGGAGCATCCTCCAATGAGCAGTTCTTC. It encodes CASSIGASSNEQFF.

The gene calls are TRBV9 and TRBJ1-2; 8 bases agree with TRBD1. This CDR3 is built from 16 residues. V lost 4 bases and J lost 8; bases outside the gene matches: 16. Germline CDR1 SGDLS, CDR2 YYNGEE. The DNA of the CDR3 is TGTGCCAGCAGCCCCACTTACAAAGACAGGGGAGGAGGCTACACCTTC. Translation gives CASSPTYKDRGGGYTF. Using reference TRBV9 and TRBJ1-2 for the parts outside the CDR3, the full variable domain is DSGVTQTPKHLITATGQRVTLRCSPRSGDLSVYWYQQSLDQGLQFLIQYYNGEERAKGNILERFSAQQFPDLHSELNLSSLELGDSALYFCASSPTYKDRGGGYTFGSGTRLTVV.

This chain connects TRBV28 to TRBJ1-1; no firm D call. The length of the CDR3 is 14 residues. V dropped 10 bases and J dropped 1 base, with 16 bases sitting between them. Looked up from germline, CDR1 is MDHEN and CDR2 is SYDVKM. CDR3 nucleotide sequence: TGTGCCATCCACCCCGACATCAGGAACACTGAAGCTTTCTTT. Translating it yields CAIHPDIRNTEAFF.

As DNA, the CDR3 is TGTGCCAGCAGCTCTCAGGAGGTGGGCTATGGCTACACCTTC. Amino acid sequence: CASSSQEVGYGYTF. The chain recombines TRBV5-4 with TRBJ1-2; D is unresolved. The CDR3 runs 14 residues. The V and J ends lost 3 bases and 4 bases respectively, with 13 bases between them. Germline V gives CDR1 SGHNT, CDR2 YYREEE (reference sequence).

The V call is TRBV7-6, the J call TRBJ2-5; 14 nucleotides align to TRBD2. V was clipped by 5 bases and J by 5 bases; unmatched bases: 7. This CDR3 spans 16 amino acids. Germline CDR1 reads SGHVS; CDR2 reads FNYEAQ. The CDR3 DNA sequence: TGTGCCAGCAGCCGCGGACTAGCGGGGGGCCTTGAGACCCAGTACTTC. This translates into CASSRGLAGGLETQYF.

The chain links TRBV2 to TRBJ1-1; 7 bases match TRBD1. Germline-derived CDR1 and CDR2 are SNHLY and FYNNEI. CDR3 size: 15 residues. V was pared by 2 bases and J by 8 bases, with 11 bases of the junction left unmatched. CDR3 nucleotide sequence: TGTGCCAGCAGTGAAAGCCAGACAGGGATAGGAGAAGCTTTCTTT. Its translation: CASSESQTGIGEAFF.

The chain links TRBV11-2 to TRBJ2-5; D possibly corresponds to TRBD1 (6 bases). V gave up 3 bases and J gave up 2 bases, with 13 bases separating them. The germline V gene encodes CDR1 SGHAT and CDR2 FQNNGV. The CDR3 is 15 residues long. This CDR3 is CASSFVQGPQETQYF. In nucleotides, the CDR3 is TGTGCCAGCAGCTTCGTACAGGGACCTCAAGAGACCCAGTACTTC. Together with reference TRBV11-2 and TRBJ2-5, the CDR3 gives the full variable domain: EAGVAQSPRYKIIEKRQSVAFWCNPISGHATLYWYQQILGQGPKLLIQFQNNGVVDDSQLPKDRFSAERLKGVDSTLKIQPAKLEDSAVYLCASSFVQGPQETQYFGPGTRLLVL.

The chain employs TRBV25-1 and TRBJ1-2; the match to TRBD1 covers 11 bases. Germline CDR1 is MGHDK and CDR2 is SYGVNS. The CDR3 has 15 amino acids. V lost 5 bases, J lost 8 bases, and 10 bases stayed unmatched. The CDR3 coding sequence is TGTGCCAGCAGTCGGACAGGGGGCAGGGGGCTAGGCTACACCTTC. Its translation is CASSRTGGRGLGYTF.

V and J are TRBV20-1 and TRBJ1-2, with a tentative D call TRBD1 (5 bases). Trimming pared 3 bases from V and 7 bases from J, leaving 12 bases between. Germline V CDR1 and CDR2: DFQATT, SNEGSKA (reference sequence). The CDR3 has 12 amino acids. In DNA form, the CDR3 reads TGCAGTGCTAGTAGGGAGGGGATTGGCTACACCTTC. It translates to CSASREGIGYTF.

This chain uses TRBV4-1 with TRBJ2-5, with 9 bases fitting TRBD2. CDR1 and CDR2 (germline): MGHRA, YSYEKL. The CDR3 is made up of 17 amino acids. With 3 bases clipped from V and 0 bases from J, the junction kept 8 bases outside the gene matches. CDR3 in DNA: TGCGCCAGCAGCCAGGGGGGGGGACTAGCAAACCAAGAGACCCAGTACTTC. Its translation is CASSQGGGLANQETQYF.

This chain joins TRBV5-1 and TRBJ2-5, with D possibly being TRBD1 (6 bases). The CDR3 runs 15 residues. V was trimmed by 1 base and J by 5 bases, leaving 15 bases between them. Germline V gene sequence: CDR1 SGHRS, CDR2 YFSETQ. Written as DNA, the CDR3 is TGCGCCAGCAGCTTGCGCACAGGGTTCGGTGAGACCCAGTACTTC. This sequence encodes CASSLRTGFGETQYF.

In its sample, this clone was seen once. The chain uses TRBV5-1 and TRBJ2-3, with 10 bases matching TRBD2. This CDR3 region has 15 residues. Germline CDR1 and CDR2: SGHRS and YFSETQ. Trimming removed 4 bases from V and 8 bases from J; junction bases left unmatched: 10. The CDR3 here is CASSTQRGGHGTQYF. CDR3 nucleotides: TGCGCCAGCAGCACCCAGCGGGGGGGCCACGGTACGCAGTATTTT.

With respect to this clone: The same CDR3 can be traced to other DNA sequences in this sample. The V gene is TRBV19, the J gene TRBJ2-1; 9 nucleotides match TRBD2. Looked up from germline, CDR1 is LNHDA and CDR2 is SQIVND (reference sequence). The CDR3 consists of 14 residues. V was pared by 4 bases and J by 4 bases, with 2 bases of the junction left unmatched. The chain's CDR3 is CASSSGGDYNEQFF. Written as DNA, the CDR3 is TGTGCCAGTAGTAGCGGGGGGGATTACAATGAGCAGTTCTTC.

This clone was recorded only once. The rearrangement uses TRBV11-2 and TRBJ1-3; D not certain. The CDR3 is 13 residues long. The V gene's germline CDR1 is SGHAT and CDR2 FQNNGV. The V end was cut by 6 bases, the J end by 2 bases, with 8 bases between. The CDR3 DNA is TGTGCCAGCAGAATGGTAGCTGGAAACACCATATATTTT. Protein: CASRMVAGNTIYF.

The J gene is TRBJ2-5, the V gene TRBV15, with a weak D call TRBD1 (5 bases). V was trimmed by 0 bases and J by 5 bases, leaving 10 bases between them. The CDR3 is 14 residues long. Germline CDR1 is LNHNV and CDR2 is YYDKDF (reference sequence). CDR3 in amino acids: CATSRDHPGETQYF. The CDR3 nucleotides are TGTGCCACCAGCAGAGATCATCCAGGGGAGACCCAGTACTTC.

The chain recombines TRBV3-1 (or the pseudogene TRBV3-2) with TRBJ1-6; D gene unclear. The CDR3 extends over 14 amino acids. V was shortened by 0 bases and J by 9 bases, with 9 bases between the two germline ends. Germline values: CDR1 LGHDT, CDR2 YNNKEL (reference sequence). The CDR3 DNA follows: TGTGCCAGCAGCCAAGATAGAGGGTTTTCACCCCTCCACTTT. Encoded protein: CASSQDRGFSPLHF.

The chain is built from TRBV30 and TRBJ1-1; 10 nucleotides align to TRBD1. The CDR3 covers 13 residues. Trimming at V came to 5 bases and at J to 3 bases, leaving 3 bases not matched to a gene. The germline V gene has CDR1 GTSNPN and CDR2 SVGIG (reference sequence). CDR3 coding DNA: TGTGCCTGGGGGGGACAGGGGTACACTGAAGCTTTCTTT. Its protein is CAWGGQGYTEAFF.

The gene calls are TRBV3-1 (or the pseudogene TRBV3-2) and TRBJ1-2; D is undetermined. This CDR3 comprises 15 residues. The V end was cut by 1 base, the J end by 0 bases, with 9 bases between. Germline V gene lookup returns CDR1 LGHDT and CDR2 YNNKEL (reference sequence). CDR3 sequence (DNA): TGTGCCAGCAGCCAAGGGGCAGCTACTAACTATGGCTACACCTTC. Amino acid sequence: CASSQGAATNYGYTF.

The chain joins TRBV4-1 to TRBJ2-1, with D possibly TRBD2 on 6 matching bases. CDR3 length equals 15 residues. V was trimmed by 2 bases and J by 7 bases, leaving 15 bases between them. CDR1 and CDR2 from the germline V gene are MGHRA and YSYEKL. The CDR3 DNA reads TGCGCCAGCAGCCAAACCGGGACTCGAGGGAATGAGCAGTTCTTC. It codes for CASSQTGTRGNEQFF.

V is TRBV28 and J is TRBJ1-2, with D unresolved. Trimming took off 2 bases at V and 4 bases at J, with 14 bases between the two ends. CDR3 size: 15 residues. Germline assignment: CDR1 MDHEN and CDR2 SYDVKM. CDR3 protein: CASSLGEREGYGYTF. In DNA form, the CDR3 reads TGTGCCAGCAGTTTAGGGGAGAGGGAGGGCTATGGCTACACCTTC.

This chain connects TRBV19 to TRBJ1-1; TRBD1 aligns across 11 bases. Germline CDR1 and CDR2: LNHDA and SQIVND (reference sequence). With V trimmed by 5 bases and J by 3 bases, 5 bases remained unmatched. The CDR3 has 15 residues. The CDR3 loop is CASSFRDRGYTEAFF. In DNA form, the CDR3 reads TGTGCCAGTAGTTTCCGGGACAGGGGGTACACTGAAGCTTTCTTT. The variable domain in full, with the rest retrieved from reference TRBV19 and TRBJ1-1, is DGGITQSPKYLFRKEGQNVTLSCEQNLNHDAMYWYRQDPGQGLRLIYYSQIVNDFQKGDIAEGYSVSREKKESFPLTVTSAQKNPTAFYLCASSFRDRGYTEAFFGQGTRLTVV.

The V and J genes are TRBV7-9 and TRBJ2-5; 8 bases match TRBD2. Germline values: CDR1 SEHNR, CDR2 FQNEAQ (reference sequence). The CDR3 runs to 15 residues. The V and J ends lost 5 bases and 5 bases, in that order; junction bases with no gene match: 10. CDR3 amino acids: CASSPRGGELETQYF. DNA for the CDR3: TGTGCCAGCAGCCCACGGGGGGGCGAACTTGAGACCCAGTACTTC. Complete variable domain (other parts from reference TRBV7-9 and TRBJ2-5): DTGVSQNPRHKITKRGQNVTFRCDPISEHNRLYWYRQTLGQGPEFLTYFQNEAQLEKSRLLSDRFSAERPKGSFSTLEIQRTEQGDSAMYLCASSPRGGELETQYFGPGTRLLVL.

The chain carries TRBV5-1 and TRBJ1-2; D is unresolved. V lost 0 bases and J 2 bases, leaving 17 bases between the germline ends. The CDR3 totals 17 residues. CDR1 SGHRS and CDR2 YFSETQ come from the germline V gene. Here the CDR3 reads CASSLVQLAAPNYGYTF. CDR3 nucleotide sequence: TGCGCCAGCAGCTTGGTACAGCTCGCCGCTCCAAACTATGGCTACACCTTC.

This rearrangement joins TRBV4-1 to TRBJ2-5, with 8 nucleotides matching TRBD1. Germline CDR1 is MGHRA and CDR2 is YSYEKL. After removal of 1 base from V and 5 bases from J, the junction contained 3 bases not matched to a gene. This CDR3 is built from 14 residues. The CDR3 spells CASSQGWTGETQYF. CDR3 sequence (DNA): TGCGCCAGCAGCCAAGGTTGGACAGGGGAGACCCAGTACTTC.